These 10 T cell receptor beta chains were all obtained from the same sample, sequenced in a study of Ad26.COV2.S vaccination and SARS-CoV-2 variants. Only in-frame clones appear in the TCRdb table, and some are missing; sequencing was by immunoSEQ multiplex PCR. The sample has roughly 680,000 clones, around 90% seen once. As to treatment: roughly 20 received Ad26.COV2.S at low or high dose, single or two shots; about 5 received placebo; per-sample allocation not given. All samples were drawn on day 63, counting from the first vaccine or placebo injection. This specimen was peripheral blood, taken in a trial of Ad26.COV2.S vaccine versus placebo. All receptors come from a person between 18 and 65 years old who received the Ad26.COV2.S COVID-19 vaccine or a placebo.

The chain combines TRBV2 with TRBJ1-4, with a weak D call TRBD1 (5 bases). This CDR3 has 17 residues. V was clipped by 0 bases and J by 6 bases, with 17 bases between them. Germline loops: CDR1 SNHLY, CDR2 FYNNEI. CDR3 DNA: TGTGCCAGCAGTGAAGCCCAGGGCTGGGTTCGGGATGAAAAACTGTTTTTT. Translation gives CASSEAQGWVRDEKLFF.

This clone was detected only a few times. The rearrangement joins TRBV7-9 to TRBJ2-7; tentatively, D is TRBD1 or TRBD2 (5 bases each). This CDR3 has 13 residues. Germline assignment: CDR1 SEHNR and CDR2 FQNEAQ (reference sequence). V was cut by 5 bases and J by 2 bases, with 10 bases left in between. CDR3 sequence reads: CASSRDGAYEQYF. The DNA of the CDR3 is TGTGCCAGCAGCCGGGACGGAGCCTACGAGCAGTACTTC. Variable domain in full (rest from reference TRBV7-9 and TRBJ2-7): DTGVSQNPRHKITKRGQNVTFRCDPISEHNRLYWYRQTLGQGPEFLTYFQNEAQLEKSRLLSDRFSAERPKGSFSTLEIQRTEQGDSAMYLCASSRDGAYEQYFGPGTRLTVT.

This clone was recorded only once. The chain is built from TRBV6-5 and TRBJ2-2, with D unresolved. The ends were cut back, 5 bases at V and 6 bases at J, with 10 bases in the middle. This CDR3 comprises 13 residues. Germline values: CDR1 MNHEY, CDR2 SVGAGI. CDR3 amino acids: CASSSSGPGELFF. CDR3 DNA sequence: TGTGCCAGCAGTAGCAGTGGGCCCGGGGAGCTGTTTTTT.

The rearrangement uses TRBV7-2 and TRBJ1-3; D is unresolved. The CDR3 length is 15 residues. The germline gives CDR1 SGHTA, CDR2 FQGNSA. The ends were cut back, 2 bases at V and 7 bases at J, with 15 bases in the middle. In nucleotides, the CDR3 is TGTGCCAGCAGCTTACAGTCCAGTCTAAGTAACACCATATATTTT. Translating it yields CASSLQSSLSNTIYF.

J is TRBJ1-2 and V is TRBV5-5, with TRBD1 matching 7 bases. Trimming removed 0 bases from V and 4 bases from J; junction bases left unmatched: 9. From germline, CDR1 is SGHKS and CDR2 YYEKEE (reference sequence). The CDR3 runs to 16 residues. In DNA form, the CDR3 reads TGTGCCAGCAGCTTGGCGGCGAGGGACAGTACCTATGGCTACACCTTC. Amino acid sequence: CASSLAARDSTYGYTF. Full variable domain (outside the CDR3, taken from reference TRBV5-5 and TRBJ1-2): DAGVTQSPTHLIKTRGQQVTLRCSPISGHKSVSWYQQVLGQGPQFIFQYYEKEERGRGNFPDRFSARQFPNYSSELNVNALLLGDSALYLCASSLAARDSTYGYTFGSGTRLTVV.

V and J are TRBV7-8 and TRBJ2-1; 10 nucleotides align to TRBD2. This CDR3 comprises 19 residues. The germline V gene encodes CDR1 SGHVS and CDR2 FQNEAQ. Trimming at V came to 5 bases and at J to 1 base, leaving 14 bases not matched to a gene. CDR3 in DNA: TGTGCCAGCAGCCAAAACAGGCTAGCGGGAGTTCGGTCCTACAATGAGCAGTTCTTC. Protein sequence: CASSQNRLAGVRSYNEQFF.

This clone appeared once. The chain links TRBV5-6 to TRBJ2-1, with D unclear. The CDR3 consists of 19 residues. CDR1 is SGHDT, CDR2 YYEEEE, per germline. V shed 3 bases and J shed 0 bases, with 22 bases lying between them. CDR3 coding DNA: TGTGCCAGCAGCTCTACTTCAATGGCAGCCGGAAGCTCCTACAATGAGCAGTTCTTC. Amino acid sequence: CASSSTSMAAGSSYNEQFF.

The chain uses TRBV15 and TRBJ1-1; possibly TRBD1 for D (5 bases). CDR1 and CDR2 (germline): LNHNV, YYDKDF (reference sequence). V lost 3 bases to trimming and J lost 1 base, with 9 bases between them. The CDR3 length is 14 residues. This chain's CDR3 is CATSRGTGNTEAFF. The CDR3 nucleotides read TGTGCCACCAGCAGGGGGACGGGGAACACTGAAGCTTTCTTT.

The CDR3 region is CASSPRESVGYTF. CDR3 nucleotides: TGTGCCAGCTCACCACGAGAATCGGTGGGCTACACCTTC. This sequence joins TRBV18 and TRBJ1-2; no clear D gene. V was trimmed by 1 base and J by 8 bases, leaving 11 bases between them. In germline, CDR1 is KGHSH, CDR2 LQKENI. The CDR3 has 13 amino acids.

The chain has TRBV15 and TRBJ1-5; 8 nucleotides align to TRBD1. The V and J ends lost 3 bases and 4 bases, in that order; junction bases with no gene match: 5. In germline, CDR1 is LNHNV, CDR2 YYDKDF (reference sequence). The CDR3 is made up of 15 amino acids. In nucleotides, the CDR3 is TGTGCCACCAGCAGCGACAGGGGAAGAAATCAGCCCCAGCATTTT. Translating it yields CATSSDRGRNQPQHF. Together with reference TRBV15 and TRBJ1-5, the CDR3 gives the full variable domain: DAMVIQNPRYQVTQFGKPVTLSCSQTLNHNVMYWYQQKSSQAPKLLFHYYDKDFNNEADTPDNFQSRRPNTSFCFLDIRSPGLGDTAMYLCATSSDRGRNQPQHFGDGTRLSIL.